The 9 T cell receptor beta chains below all came from one sample that was sequenced in a study of T cells in Graves' hyperthyroidism and ophthalmopathy. Amplified TCR beta CDR3 regions derived from RNA transcripts. First-round RT-PCR with HTBI primers amplified the TCR CDR3 region. One entry per CDR3 protein, called by TCRdb with MiXCR from the multiplex PCR reads. The data hold around 380,000 distinct CDR3 sequences, with around an eighth observed a single time. The sample consisted of blood. These receptors were taken from a man younger than 45 with Graves' hyperthyroidism that later progressed to Graves' ophthalmopathy.

This clonotype was counted ten times or more. The J gene is TRBJ2-7, the V gene TRBV27; D gene ambiguous. From germline, CDR1 is MNHEY and CDR2 SMNVEV (reference sequence). This CDR3 spans 14 amino acids. Trimming took off 7 bases at V and 2 bases at J, with 15 bases between the two ends. CDR3 bases: TGTGCCAGCACTCCCGACACTGCTCCCTACGAGCAGTACTTC. This encodes CASTPDTAPYEQYF.

This clonotype was detected many times. The chain uses TRBV7-9 and TRBJ2-4, with 7 bases identical to TRBD1. The CDR3 loop spans 15 amino acids. V shed 4 bases, J shed 3 bases, and the junction held 6 bases outside the gene matches. The germline V gene encodes CDR1 SEHNR and CDR2 FQNEAQ (reference sequence). The CDR3: CASSSSGQIKNIQYF. In DNA, the CDR3 is TGTGCCAGCAGCTCCTCGGGACAGATCAAAAACATTCAGTACTTC.

There are many counts of this clonotype. This chain uses TRBV12-3 or TRBV12-4 with TRBJ2-7; TRBD1 agrees at 8 bases. The CDR3 is 18 amino acids. The V and J ends lost 5 bases and 0 bases, in that order; junction bases with no gene match: 15. The CDR3 region has the DNA TGTGCCAGCAGTAGTAACGACCTTGGACAGGGTAGCTCCTACGAGCAGTACTTC. Translation gives CASSSNDLGQGSSYEQYF.

This clonotype was counted between two and nine times. The rearrangement uses TRBV20-1 and TRBJ1-5; the D gene is possibly TRBD1 (6 bases). The CDR3 consists of 14 residues. CDR1 and CDR2 from the germline V gene are DFQATT and SNEGSKA (reference sequence). The V gene lost 6 bases and the J gene lost 1 base, with 13 bases spanning the gap. The CDR3 DNA reads as TGCAGTGCGCGCCGGACAGCGAGCAATCAGCCCCAGCATTTT. Its translation is CSARRTASNQPQHF.

This clonotype was seen many times. The chain uses TRBV20-1 and TRBJ2-1; TRBD1 might be the D (6 bases). V was cut by 5 bases and J by 3 bases, with 14 bases left in between. The CDR3 totals 14 residues. Germline lookup yields CDR1 DFQATT and CDR2 SNEGSKA (reference sequence). Written as DNA, the CDR3 is TGCAGTGCTTCTAGGACAGCCCTCTACAATGAGCAGTTCTTC. It translates to CSASRTALYNEQFF.

This clonotype showed up many times. The chain carries TRBV6-4 and TRBJ1-5, with D perhaps matching TRBD1 (6 bases). The CDR3 is made up of 23 amino acids. Looked up from germline, CDR1 is MRHNA and CDR2 is SNTAGT. Trimming left V 0 bases short and J 0 bases short, with 30 bases between. DNA for the CDR3: TGTGCCAGCAGTGACTCGAACTGTCAGCTAGTGGGGGGGACAAATTATAGCAATCAGCCCCAGCATTTT. Its protein product is CASSDSNCQLVGGTNYSNQPQHF.

Comments on this clonotype: Since a much larger clone is just one base distant, this may be a read error. This chain uses TRBV5-1 with TRBJ2-7, with D maybe TRBD1 (6 bases). The CDR3 length is 15 residues. V gave up 4 bases and J gave up 5 bases, with 19 bases separating them. The germline gives CDR1 SGHRS, CDR2 YFSETQ. This chain's CDR3 is CASSLRTEVGDEQYF. For the CDR3, the DNA is TGCGCCAGCAGCCTCCGGACAGAAGTCGGCGACGAGCAGTACTTC. Together with reference TRBV5-1 and TRBJ2-7, the CDR3 gives the full variable domain: KAGVTQTPRYLIKTRGQQVTLSCSPISGHRSVSWYQQTPGQGLQFLFEYFSETQRNKGNFPGRFSGRQFSNSRSEMNVSTLELGDSALYLCASSLRTEVGDEQYFGPGTRLTVT.

This clonotype showed up many times. V and J are TRBV7-9 and TRBJ2-7; 9 bases align to TRBD1. The junction had 8 bases not matched to a gene; V was cut back by 3 bases and J by 2 bases. Germline V gene lookup returns CDR1 SEHNR and CDR2 FQNEAQ (reference sequence). There are 16 residues in the CDR3. The CDR3 sequence is CASSFSRGQGTYEQYF. CDR3 DNA sequence: TGTGCCAGCAGCTTTTCTCGGGGACAGGGCACCTACGAGCAGTACTTC.

This clonotype was found a few times. The chain links TRBV19 to TRBJ1-1, with 7 positions matching TRBD1. The CDR3 contains 13 residues. CDR1 LNHDA and CDR2 SQIVND come from the germline V gene (reference sequence). V shed 9 bases, J shed 4 bases, and the junction held 8 bases outside the gene matches. CDR3 loop: CASRNRGSTEAFF. The CDR3 DNA follows: TGTGCCAGCAGAAACAGGGGATCCACTGAAGCTTTCTTT. Full variable domain (missing parts from reference TRBV19 and TRBJ1-1): DGGITQSPKYLFRKEGQNVTLSCEQNLNHDAMYWYRQDPGQGLRLIYYSQIVNDFQKGDIAEGYSVSREKKESFPLTVTSAQKNPTAFYLCASRNRGSTEAFFGQGTRLTVV.